This T cell receptor (beta chain) appears in the sequencing data of a study of blood T cells in healthy people across ages. A second PCR, run for roughly 7 to 11 cycles, used a sample-barcoded 5' primer plus a J-beta primer mix. MiXCR, run by TCRdb on the 5' RACE reads, gives a single entry per CDR3 protein. The sample comprises 1.5 million to 2 million distinct CDR3 sequences, 28% of which are singletons, and approximately 7.7% rests with the top ten. The CDR3 runs to 14 residues. Germline V gene sequence: CDR1 MGHRA, CDR2 YSYEKL. Trimming removed 4 bases from V and 2 bases from J; junction bases left unmatched: 4.

The sample consisted of blood. This clonotype originated in a woman younger than 45 in good health. The chain links TRBV4-1 to TRBJ2-5, with 7 bases that match TRBD2. The CDR3 sequence is CASSPLAYQETQYF. In nucleotides, the CDR3 is TGCGCCAGCAGCCCACTAGCGTATCAAGAGACCCAGTACTTC.